Sequencing of this T cell receptor beta chain was carried out in a study of T cell repertoires in cytomegalovirus infection. Study-level background: Researchers turned to recently identified HLA-C-restricted CMV epitopes as well as well-studied HLA-B-restricted ones. Both a matching HLA type and CMV infection were indicated by public TCR beta signatures.

To note about this clonotype: Its specificity is not known.

Each CDR3 protein is one row after TCRdb ran MiXCR on the reads. The sample has fewer than 350,000 distinct CDR3 sequences; about 29% are singletons. Findings and limits, study-wide: CMV-specific TCR beta clonotypes restricted by HLA-C dominated the ex vivo response. CMV carriers having the relevant HLA were flagged by cumulative public TCR beta family frequency.

CDR3 length equals 13 residues. V was cut by 5 bases and J by 5 bases, with 11 bases left in between. Germline CDR1 and CDR2: SGHTA and FQGTGA. The chain links TRBV7-3 to TRBJ2-3; D may match TRBD1 or TRBD2 (5 bases each). Specimen: cultured PBMCs, collected from culture after CMV antigen stimulation. The clonotype originates from a human donor in good health (CMV status not recorded). Some clones in this sample may be carry-over from other donors' samples. Here the CDR3 DNA reads TGTGCCAGCAGCACCGGGACCAAAGATACGCAGTATTTT. Translated: CASSTGTKDTQYF.